The rows below give T cell receptor beta chains drawn from one sample of a study of blood T cell repertoires in COVID-19. Sequencing used immunoSEQ multiplex PCR; TCRdb keeps in-frame clones, though not all of them. The sample lists 300,000 to 400,000 clones; 80% to 90% were seen once. The sequenced material came from peripheral blood. These receptors were taken from a man aged 30-40 years with COVID-19, enrolled during active disease. Both conserved end residues are part of each CDR3. Each record gives: V gene, J gene, D gene, clone size, CDR3 protein, CDR3 DNA. D genes are given only for firm matches. Not every row has a clone size; where given, it reads once, few, many or a size class.

V gene: TRBV7-2
J gene: TRBJ2-7
D gene: .
clone size: once
CDR3 protein: CASSLGPSRTEAPGYEQYF
CDR3 DNA: TGTGCCAGCAGCTTAGGGCCCTCCAGGACAGAGGCACCGGGGTACGAGCAGTACTTC

V gene: TRBV6-5
J gene: TRBJ1-1
D gene: .
clone size: .
CDR3 protein: CASRHHRDTEAFF
CDR3 DNA: TGTGCCAGCAGACACCACAGGGATACTGAAGCTTTCTTT

V gene: TRBV7-8
J gene: TRBJ2-3
D gene: .
clone size: once
CDR3 protein: CASSLEGGGRGDTQYF
CDR3 DNA: TGTGCCAGCAGCTTAGAAGGAGGAGGCCGCGGTGATACGCAGTATTTT

V gene: TRBV28
J gene: TRBJ1-4
D gene: TRBD1
clone size: .
CDR3 protein: CASSERQGSSEKLFF
CDR3 DNA: TGTGCCAGCAGTGAGAGACAGGGGTCCTCTGAAAAACTGTTTTTT

V gene: TRBV30
J gene: TRBJ1-2
D gene: .
clone size: .
CDR3 protein: CAWSWSPAHGYTF
CDR3 DNA: TGTGCCTGGAGTTGGTCCCCCGCGCATGGCTACACCTTC

V gene: TRBV25-1
J gene: TRBJ1-1
D gene: .
clone size: .
CDR3 protein: CASSEGVAPFF
CDR3 DNA: TGTGCCAGCAGTGAAGGAGTCGCCCCTTTCTTT

V gene: TRBV25-1
J gene: TRBJ2-3
D gene: .
clone size: .
CDR3 protein: CASSEFFSSGYTDTQYF
CDR3 DNA: TGTGCCAGCAGTGAATTTTTTTCCAGCGGTTACACAGATACGCAGTATTTT

V gene: TRBV24-1
J gene: TRBJ2-3
D gene: TRBD1
clone size: .
CDR3 protein: CATSEYRGQGTDTQYF
CDR3 DNA: TGTGCCACCAGTGAATATAGGGGACAGGGGACAGATACGCAGTATTTT

V gene: TRBV2
J gene: TRBJ1-1
D gene: .
clone size: .
CDR3 protein: CASSEQVNTEAFF
CDR3 DNA: TGTGCCAGCAGTGAACAGGTAAACACTGAAGCTTTCTTT

V gene: TRBV10-2
J gene: TRBJ1-1
D gene: TRBD1
clone size: .
CDR3 protein: CASSIGLDRGSTEAFF
CDR3 DNA: TGCGCCAGCAGCATAGGACTAGACAGGGGGAGCACTGAAGCTTTCTTT

V gene: TRBV5-1
J gene: TRBJ2-7
D gene: .
clone size: .
CDR3 protein: CASSLAPGSYEQYF
CDR3 DNA: TGCGCCAGCAGCTTGGCCCCGGGTTCCTACGAGCAGTACTTC

V gene: TRBV28
J gene: TRBJ2-1
D gene: TRBD2
clone size: once
CDR3 protein: CASKHPSGSSYNEQFF
CDR3 DNA: TGTGCCAGCAAGCATCCTAGCGGGAGCTCCTACAATGAGCAGTTCTTC

V gene: TRBV7-9
J gene: TRBJ1-2
D gene: .
clone size: .
CDR3 protein: CASSSGTYGYTF
CDR3 DNA: TGTGCCAGCAGTTCAGGGACATACGGCTACACCTTC

V gene: TRBV29-1
J gene: TRBJ2-5
D gene: .
clone size: once
CDR3 protein: CSVPGVREETQYF
CDR3 DNA: TGCAGCGTTCCGGGGGTAAGGGAGGAGACCCAGTACTTC

V gene: TRBV5-6
J gene: TRBJ2-7
D gene: TRBD1
clone size: .
CDR3 protein: CASSIGTDEQYF
CDR3 DNA: TGTGCCAGCAGCATCGGGACAGACGAGCAGTACTTC

V gene: TRBV6-1
J gene: TRBJ2-1
D gene: TRBD2
clone size: .
CDR3 protein: CASSELVAGDVKGYNEQFF
CDR3 DNA: TGTGCCAGCAGTGAACTGGTAGCGGGGGACGTAAAAGGATACAATGAGCAGTTCTTC

V gene: TRBV7-2
J gene: TRBJ1-2
D gene: TRBD1
clone size: .
CDR3 protein: CASSLQGALYGYTF
CDR3 DNA: TGTGCCAGCAGCTTGCAGGGGGCCCTCTATGGCTACACCTTC

V gene: TRBV27
J gene: TRBJ2-5
D gene: .
clone size: .
CDR3 protein: CASSFLTAGYQETQYF
CDR3 DNA: TGTGCCAGCAGTTTCCTGACGGCGGGATACCAAGAGACCCAGTACTTC

V gene: TRBV19
J gene: TRBJ1-2
D gene: TRBD1
clone size: .
CDR3 protein: CASSQGQHYGYTF
CDR3 DNA: TGTGCCAGTAGTCAGGGACAGCACTATGGCTACACCTTC

V gene: TRBV5-1
J gene: TRBJ2-7
D gene: TRBD1
clone size: .
CDR3 protein: CASSLDTGVSYEQYF
CDR3 DNA: TGCGCCAGCAGCTTGGATACAGGGGTCTCCTACGAGCAGTACTTC

V gene: TRBV7-2
J gene: TRBJ2-1
D gene: TRBD1
clone size: .
CDR3 protein: CASSALSPRDSSYNEQFF
CDR3 DNA: TGTGCCAGCAGCGCCCTAAGCCCCCGGGACAGCTCCTACAATGAGCAGTTCTTC

V gene: TRBV21-1
J gene: TRBJ1-5
D gene: .
clone size: .
CDR3 protein: CASSKGAINQPQHF
CDR3 DNA: TGTGCCAGCAGCAAAGGGGCAATTAATCAGCCCCAGCATTTT

V gene: TRBV7-2
J gene: TRBJ1-5
D gene: .
clone size: .
CDR3 protein: CASSLDRFNQPQHF
CDR3 DNA: TGTGCCAGCAGCTTAGACAGGTTCAATCAGCCCCAGCATTTT

V gene: TRBV28
J gene: TRBJ1-5
D gene: .
clone size: .
CDR3 protein: CASSFRGRSSNQPQHF
CDR3 DNA: TGTGCCAGCAGTTTCCGAGGGAGGAGTAGCAATCAGCCCCAGCATTTT

V gene: TRBV5-3
J gene: TRBJ1-3
D gene: TRBD1
clone size: .
CDR3 protein: CARSLGQGVGNTIYF
CDR3 DNA: TGTGCCAGAAGCTTGGGACAGGGAGTCGGAAACACCATATATTTT

V gene: TRBV5-6
J gene: TRBJ2-4
D gene: TRBD2
clone size: .
CDR3 protein: CASSLARLAGEPKNIQYF
CDR3 DNA: TGTGCCAGCAGCTTGGCGAGGCTAGCGGGAGAGCCCAAAAACATTCAGTACTTC

V gene: TRBV9
J gene: TRBJ2-1
D gene: TRBD2
clone size: .
CDR3 protein: CASSVVGAGNEQFF
CDR3 DNA: TGTGCCAGCAGCGTAGTAGGAGCGGGAAATGAGCAGTTCTTC

V gene: TRBV7-2
J gene: TRBJ2-2
D gene: TRBD1
clone size: .
CDR3 protein: CASSRGQGWAGELFF
CDR3 DNA: TGTGCCAGCAGCCGTGGACAGGGTTGGGCCGGGGAGCTGTTTTTT

V gene: TRBV5-4
J gene: TRBJ2-5
D gene: .
clone size: once
CDR3 protein: CASSLASQGETQYF
CDR3 DNA: TGTGCCAGCAGCTTGGCGAGCCAGGGGGAGACCCAGTACTTC

V gene: TRBV4-3
J gene: TRBJ2-3
D gene: TRBD2
clone size: few
CDR3 protein: CASSQDWREATGDTQYF
CDR3 DNA: TGCGCCAGCAGCCAAGACTGGCGGGAGGCCACAGGGGATACGCAGTATTTT

V gene: TRBV7-2
J gene: TRBJ2-5
D gene: TRBD2
clone size: .
CDR3 protein: CASSFGGGRETQYF
CDR3 DNA: TGTGCCAGCAGCTTTGGCGGGGGGCGGGAGACCCAGTACTTC

V gene: TRBV2
J gene: TRBJ1-1
D gene: TRBD1
clone size: .
CDR3 protein: CASSRQGRAEAFF
CDR3 DNA: TGTGCCAGCAGTAGACAGGGGCGAGCTGAAGCTTTCTTT

V gene: TRBV7-9
J gene: TRBJ1-1
D gene: TRBD1
clone size: .
CDR3 protein: CASSPPQGAAFF
CDR3 DNA: TGTGCCAGCAGTCCTCCCCAGGGGGCAGCTTTCTTT